This T cell receptor beta chain originates from a study of shared clonotypes between healthy human individuals. The study ran the assay at deep level. Method: immunoSEQ multiplex PCR; TCRdb's copy keeps in-frame clones and lacks some. The sample holds about a million clones; around 74% are singletons and the top ten take 1.4%. The donors, all of them Caucasian adults, lived in Nashville, Tennessee. CD4+ cell separation produced CD45RA+ naive and CD45RA-negative memory subsets. The source of this sequence is a man between 18 and 29 years old in good health. Sequences were obtained from memory CD4+ T cells sorted from blood. Sample subset: CD45RA-negative fraction.

CDR3 in DNA: TGTGCCAGCTCACCCGACTACGACACGAACACCGGGGAGCTGTTTTTT. Translating gives CASSPDYDTNTGELFF. This rearrangement joins TRBV18 to TRBJ2-2, with TRBD2 as a possible D gene (5 bases). This CDR3 is 16 amino acids long. The V gene's germline CDR1 is KGHSH and CDR2 LQKENI. V lost 3 bases, J lost 0 bases, and 11 bases lay in between.